This T cell receptor beta chain comes out of a study of blood T cell repertoires in COVID-19. At the level of the study: In each case, the material was cDNA or gDNA derived from T cells, B-cell-depleted T cells, or PBMCs.

Source study methods: The assay estimated nucleated cells by amplifying reference gene primers. The data were produced by immunoSEQ multiplex PCR, yet TCRdb's version contains in-frame clones alone and is incomplete. V and J calls and clone size are those listed in that table; D and trimming were worked out from the DNA. The table records approximately 140,000 clones, roughly 82% of them present only once. There are 14 residues in the CDR3. Germline-derived CDR1 and CDR2 are SNHLY and FYNNEI. With 6 bases removed from V and 0 bases from J, the gap between germline ends came to 9 bases. The TCR comes from a man between 65 and 80 years old with acute or convalescent COVID-19. This chain uses TRBV2 with TRBJ1-3, with D uncertain. The sample was peripheral blood. Here the CDR3 DNA reads TGTGCCAGCAGGCCGGGGTACTCTGGAAACACCATATATTTT. It specifies CASRPGYSGNTIYF.